The 10 T cell receptor beta chains below were found in one sample sequenced in a study of T cells after yellow fever vaccination. One entry per CDR3 protein, called by TCRdb with MiXCR from the 5' RACE reads. The sample contains around 250,000 distinct CDR3 sequences, 5.2% of which appear only once. The starting material was CD4+ T cells sorted from PBMCs, obtained on the day of the yellow fever booster vaccination. The receptors were sampled from a young man who received the YFV17D yellow fever vaccine.

There are many counts of this clonotype. This chain uses TRBV21-1 with TRBJ2-3; the table's D call TRBD2 went unverified against the DNA. TRBV21-1 is classified as a pseudogene. CDR3 size: 18 residues. In DNA form, the CDR3 reads TGTGCCAGCAGCATTCGAGGGCCCAGCGGTCCCCTGGCTGATACGCAGTATTTT. Encoded protein: CASSIRGPSGPLADTQYF.

This clonotype showed up just a few times. The V call is TRBV9, the J call TRBJ2-1, with TRBD1 matching over 7 bases. The CDR3 extends over 13 amino acids. The germline gives CDR1 SGDLS, CDR2 YYNGEE. The V gene end was trimmed by 6 bases and the J gene end by 7 bases; junction bases not matched to a gene: 7. The CDR3 region is CASTSGTANEQFF. The CDR3, as DNA: TGTGCCAGCACATCCGGGACAGCTAATGAGCAGTTCTTC.

The rearrangement uses TRBV10-1 and TRBJ2-5; perhaps D is TRBD1 or TRBD2 (5 bases each). In germline, CDR1 is WNHNN, CDR2 SYGVQD (reference sequence). The CDR3 is 15 amino acids. The germline V and J ends were trimmed by 1 base and 4 bases, with 13 bases remaining between them. The CDR3 loop is CASSEYEGRGETQYF. CDR3 nucleotides: TGCGCCAGCAGTGAGTATGAGGGGCGAGGAGAGACCCAGTACTTC.

This clonotype appeared many times. V gene TRBV18 combines with J gene TRBJ2-7; perhaps TRBD2 as D (7 bases). The CDR3 runs to 14 residues. CDR1 is KGHSH, CDR2 LQKENI, per germline. V gave up 3 bases and J gave up 2 bases, with 11 bases separating them. The CDR3 protein is CASSPGGGPYEQYV. Written as DNA, the CDR3 is TGTGCCAGCTCACCGGGGGGGGGCCCCTACGAGCAGTACGTC.

The table lists this clonotype with many counts. The V gene is TRBV27, the J gene TRBJ2-5; TRBD2 matches 10 bases. Trimming took 1 base from V and 1 from J; bases not matched to a gene: 3. There are 16 residues in the CDR3. CDR1 and CDR2 (germline): MNHEY, SMNVEV (reference sequence). The CDR3 nucleotides read TGTGCCAGCAGTTTATTGTCTAGCGGGGGCCAAGAGACCCAGTACTTC. Its protein is CASSLLSSGGQETQYF.

The chain joins TRBV5-5 to TRBJ2-3, with D hard to call. Germline V gene data show CDR1 as SGHKS and CDR2 as YYEKEE (reference sequence). The CDR3 runs 13 residues. V lost 0 bases, J lost 6 bases, and 8 bases lay in between. Here the CDR3 reads CASSLARGDTQYF. DNA for the CDR3: TGTGCCAGCAGCTTGGCCCGAGGCGATACGCAGTATTTT.

In this sample, this clonotype turned up a few times. The chain recombines TRBV7-3 with TRBJ1-5; 7 bases line up with TRBD1. Trimming took 1 base from V and 2 from J; bases not matched to a gene: 14. Germline CDR1 and CDR2: SGHTA and FQGTGA. The CDR3 is made up of 19 amino acids. Written as DNA, the CDR3 is TGTGCCAGCAGCTTAAAGCTCAGTTCTACAGGGGAGGGCAATCAGCCCCAGCATTTT. Protein sequence: CASSLKLSSTGEGNQPQHF.

The J gene is TRBJ2-3, the V gene TRBV5-1, with D hard to call. The germline V gene encodes CDR1 SGHRS and CDR2 YFSETQ. V lost 3 bases to trimming and J lost 5 bases, with 19 bases between them. The CDR3 totals 16 residues. The CDR3, as DNA: TGCGCCAGCAGCTCGGGCACGCTGAGAACGGGAGATACGCAGTATTTT. Translated, it gives CASSSGTLRTGDTQYF.

This clonotype was seen repeatedly, ten times or more. The CDR3 nucleotides are TGTGCCAGCAGCTTAGCGGGGGGGCTCTCCTACAATGAGCAGTTCTTC. It specifies CASSLAGGLSYNEQFF. This sequence joins TRBV7-9 and TRBJ2-1, with D tentatively TRBD2 (7 bases). The CDR3 is 16 amino acids. Deletions cut 0 bases from V and 0 bases from J, with 9 bases between. Germline assignment: CDR1 SEHNR and CDR2 FQNEAQ (reference sequence).

Comment on this clonotype: Just one base apart from a much larger clone, this may be a read error. The rearrangement links TRBV5-1 to TRBJ2-3; either TRBD1 or TRBD2 may supply D (5 bases each). Germline V gene lookup returns CDR1 SGHRS and CDR2 YFSETQ. The CDR3 totals 17 residues. V was cut by 0 bases and J by 0 bases, with 14 bases left in between. The CDR3 region is CASSLVVPGLSTDTQYF. The CDR3 DNA reads as TGCGCCAGCAGCTTGGTAGTTCCGGGGCTAAGCACAGATACGCAGTATTTT.